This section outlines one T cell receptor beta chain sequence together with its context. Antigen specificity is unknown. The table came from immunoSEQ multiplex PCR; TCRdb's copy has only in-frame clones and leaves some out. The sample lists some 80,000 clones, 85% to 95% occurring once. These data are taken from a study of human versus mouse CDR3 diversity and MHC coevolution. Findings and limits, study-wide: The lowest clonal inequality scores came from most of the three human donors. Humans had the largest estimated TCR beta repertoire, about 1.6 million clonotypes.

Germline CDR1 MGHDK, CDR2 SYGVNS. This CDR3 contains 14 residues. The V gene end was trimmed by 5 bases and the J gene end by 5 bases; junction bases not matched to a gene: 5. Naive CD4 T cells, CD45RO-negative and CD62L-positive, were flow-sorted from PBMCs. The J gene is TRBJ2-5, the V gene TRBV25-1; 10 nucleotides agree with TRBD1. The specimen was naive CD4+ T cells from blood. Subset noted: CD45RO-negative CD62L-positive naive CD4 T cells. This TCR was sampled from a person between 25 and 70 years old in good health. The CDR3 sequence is CASSKTGGLETQYF. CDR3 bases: TGTGCCAGCAGTAAGACAGGGGGCTTGGAGACCCAGTACTTC. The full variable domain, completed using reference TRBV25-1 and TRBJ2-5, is EADIYQTPRYLVIGTGKKITLECSQTMGHDKMYWYQQDPGMELHLIHYSYGVNSTEKGDLSSESTVSRIRTEHFPLTLESARPSHTSQYLCASSKTGGLETQYFGPGTRLLVL.